This T cell receptor beta chain came from a study of cytomegalovirus exposure and HLA in healthy donors. Study-wide results and caveats: 164 TCR beta chains were listed as cytomegalovirus-associated.

With respect to this clone: The antigen is unknown.

The CDR3 has 15 amino acids. The junction had 11 bases not matched to a gene; V was cut back by 6 bases and J by 5 bases. CDR1 and CDR2 (germline): MNHEY, SMNVEV (reference sequence). Only in-frame clones appear in the TCRdb table, and some are missing; sequencing was by immunoSEQ multiplex PCR. The sample has under 250,000 clones; 70% to 90% are singletons. The receptor comes from a woman between 18 and 29 years old in good health and CMV-seronegative. This chain joins TRBV27 and TRBJ2-7; TRBD1 matches 9 bases. Sequenced input: PBMCs. As DNA, the CDR3 is TGTGCCAGCAGCCAAGGACAGGGGCCTTACCACGAGCAGTACTTC. It yields the protein CASSQGQGPYHEQYF.